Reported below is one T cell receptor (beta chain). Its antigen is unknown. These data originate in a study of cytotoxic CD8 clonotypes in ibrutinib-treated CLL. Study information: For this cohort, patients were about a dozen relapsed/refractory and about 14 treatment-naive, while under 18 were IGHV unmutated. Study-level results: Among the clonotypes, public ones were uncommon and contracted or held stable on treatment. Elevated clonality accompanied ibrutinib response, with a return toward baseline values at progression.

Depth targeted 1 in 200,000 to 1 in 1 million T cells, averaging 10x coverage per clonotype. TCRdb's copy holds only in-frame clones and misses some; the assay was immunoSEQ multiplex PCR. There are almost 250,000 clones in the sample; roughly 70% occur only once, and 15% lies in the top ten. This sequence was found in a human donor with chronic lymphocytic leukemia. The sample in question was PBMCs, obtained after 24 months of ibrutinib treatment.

The CDR3 DNA is TGTGCCAGCAGTTCGGGACACCACTACGAGCAGTACTTC. Encoded protein: CASSSGHHYEQYF. J is TRBJ2-7 and V is TRBV28; perhaps TRBD1 as D (6 bases). With 4 bases removed from V and 3 bases from J, the gap between germline ends came to 10 bases. The germline CDR1 and CDR2 sequences are MDHEN and SYDVKM. This CDR3 contains 13 residues.